One sample yielded the 28 T cell receptor beta chains listed below, sequenced in a study of beta chain features in type 1 diabetes (dated by TCRdb to 2016 to 2019). Libraries came from the immunoSEQ multiplex PCR assay. The entire amount of isolated RNA was reverse transcribed using the High Capacity cDNA Reverse Transcription Kit, so the sequenced TCRB transcripts were expressed ones. The source is immuneACCESS, and TCRdb retained only in-frame sequences with V and J called. Part of the clones is not carried over; for the studies checked, unresolved V genes explain less than half of this, and the remainder is unexplained. Within this sample are 300,000 to 450,000 clones, with around 12% of them counted one time only. About 0.017% of the sample belongs to the ten largest clones. Material: naive CD4+ T cells from blood. According to the study, the label for this sample's cell subset or site signals: true naive CD4+ T cells. The receptors originated from a man between 18 and 35 years old in good health.

The rearrangement joins TRBV5-5 to TRBJ2-7; the D gene is possibly TRBD1 (5 bases). The CDR3 has 15 residues. Deletions cut 0 bases from V and 0 bases from J, with 10 bases between. Germline-derived CDR1 and CDR2 are SGHKS and YYEKEE (reference sequence). CDR3 coding DNA: TGTGCCAGCAGCTTGGAACAGGTCAGCTCCTACGAGCAGTACTTC. Its translation: CASSLEQVSSYEQYF.

This clone was seen only a few times. The chain is built from TRBV5-1 and TRBJ2-2, with 7 bases matching TRBD1. This CDR3 comprises 15 residues. V shed 0 bases and J 4 bases; nucleotides not matched to a gene: 3. Germline CDR1 is SGHRS and CDR2 is YFSETQ. This chain's CDR3 is CASSLEDRSTGELFF. CDR3 nucleotides: TGCGCCAGCAGCTTGGAGGACAGGTCCACCGGGGAGCTGTTTTTT. Looking up the rest from reference TRBV5-1 and TRBJ2-2 gives the full variable domain: KAGVTQTPRYLIKTRGQQVTLSCSPISGHRSVSWYQQTPGQGLQFLFEYFSETQRNKGNFPGRFSGRQFSNSRSEMNVSTLELGDSALYLCASSLEDRSTGELFFGEGSRLTVL.

This clone appeared a few times. The chain links TRBV4-3 to TRBJ2-5; TRBD2 aligns across 13 bases. V lost 5 bases to trimming and J lost 5 bases; unmatched junction nucleotides: 2. Germline V gives CDR1 LGHNA, CDR2 YSLEER. This CDR3 contains 14 residues. Here the CDR3 DNA reads TGCGCCAGCAGCGTACTAGCGGGAGGGGAGACCCAGTACTTC. It translates to CASSVLAGGETQYF.

This chain uses TRBV18 with TRBJ2-3, with TRBD2 matching 9 bases. After removal of 0 bases from V and 11 bases from J, the junction contained 15 bases not matched to a gene. CDR3 length equals 17 residues. Germline CDR1 reads KGHSH; CDR2 reads LQKENI. The CDR3 loop reads CASSPPGAGGPHVQQYF. The CDR3 DNA follows: TGTGCCAGCTCACCACCGGGTGCGGGAGGGCCCCATGTACAGCAGTATTTT.

The rearrangement joins TRBV15 to TRBJ1-5, with D possibly TRBD1 on 6 matching bases. CDR3 length: 12 amino acids. Germline V CDR1 and CDR2: LNHNV, YYDKDF (reference sequence). V lost 5 bases, J lost 5 bases, and 7 bases lay in between. The CDR3 sequence is CATSGGYQPQHF. Written as DNA, the CDR3 is TGTGCCACCAGCGGGGGCTATCAGCCCCAGCATTTT.

This clone was counted only a few times. This chain links TRBV6-6 with TRBJ1-5; TRBD1 agrees at 9 bases. CDR3 size: 15 residues. V dropped 8 bases and J dropped 0; count of bases not matched to a gene: 5. Germline V lookup: CDR1 MNHNY, CDR2 SVGAGI (reference sequence). CDR3 amino acids: CASVDRGYSNQPQHF. CDR3 bases: TGTGCCAGCGTGGACAGGGGATATAGCAATCAGCCCCAGCATTTT.

This clone has only a few counts. The rearrangement joins TRBV6-5 to TRBJ1-2; D gene uncertain. There are 13 residues in the CDR3. Germline assignment: CDR1 MNHEY and CDR2 SVGAGI. V gave up 4 bases and J gave up 2 bases, with 8 bases separating them. The CDR3 coding sequence is TGTGCCAGCAGTTTTCGGGGAAACTATGGCTACACCTTC. This encodes CASSFRGNYGYTF.

V usage is TRBV7-2 and J usage is TRBJ2-3; 8 bases agree with TRBD2. The CDR3 loop spans 14 amino acids. The ends lost 5 bases at V and 7 bases at J; junction bases unmatched: 8. In germline, CDR1 is SGHTA, CDR2 FQGNSA. CDR3 residues: CASSREGSVNTQYF. As DNA, the CDR3 is TGTGCCAGCAGCCGGGAGGGGAGTGTGAATACGCAGTATTTT.

This clone has a handful of counts. The chain is built from TRBV28 and TRBJ2-7, with D possibly being TRBD1 (6 bases). CDR1 is MDHEN and CDR2 is SYDVKM in the germline V gene. Trimming removed 7 bases from V and 0 bases from J, with 13 bases in between. CDR3 length equals 14 residues. CDR3: CASIGRGSSYEQYF. The CDR3 DNA reads as TGTGCCAGCATCGGCAGGGGATCCTCCTACGAGCAGTACTTC.

This clone was seen more than once but under ten times. J is TRBJ2-1 and V is TRBV18; 13 bases align to TRBD2. The CDR3 consists of 15 residues. The germline V gene has CDR1 KGHSH and CDR2 LQKENI. V dropped 2 bases and J dropped 8; count of bases not matched to a gene: 3. CDR3 sequence (DNA): TGTGCCAGCTCACCATGGACTAGCGGGAGAGATGAGCAGTTCTTC. It yields the protein CASSPWTSGRDEQFF.

The chain joins TRBV4-3 to TRBJ2-3, with 9 bases that match TRBD2. V shed 3 bases and J 4 bases; nucleotides not matched to a gene: 5. The CDR3 has 15 amino acids. The germline CDR1 and CDR2 sequences are LGHNA and YSLEER. CDR3 loop: CASSQVAGASDTQYF. In nucleotides, the CDR3 is TGCGCCAGCAGCCAGGTAGCGGGGGCGTCAGATACGCAGTATTTT.

The chain joins TRBV30 to TRBJ1-6, with TRBD1 as a possible D gene (5 bases). CDR3 size: 13 residues. From germline, CDR1 is GTSNPN and CDR2 SVGIG (reference sequence). The CDR3 loop reads CAHRGVFNSPLHF. CDR3 DNA: TGTGCTCACCGGGGGGTATTCAATTCACCCCTCCACTTT. Supplemented by reference TRBV30 and TRBJ1-6, the full variable domain reads SQTIHQWPATLVQPVGSPLSLECTVEGTSNPNLYWYRQAAGRGLQLLFYSVGIGQISSEVPQNLSASRPQDRQFILSSKKLLLSDSGFYLCAHRGVFNSPLHFGNGTRLTVT.

The chain is built from TRBV19 and TRBJ2-6; no definite D call. The CDR3 is 17 residues long. Trimming left V 5 bases short and J 7 bases short, with 21 bases between. The germline V gene encodes CDR1 LNHDA and CDR2 SQIVND (reference sequence). The CDR3 region has the DNA TGTGCCAGTAGTTCCGCTATCTCATCCGGCGGAGCCAACGTCCTGACTTTC. Amino acids: CASSSAISSGGANVLTF.

This clone showed up just a few times. The V and J genes are TRBV6-5 and TRBJ2-7; a possible D gene is TRBD1 (6 bases). CDR1 and CDR2 from the germline V gene are MNHEY and SVGAGI. V was shortened by 6 bases and J by 6 bases, with 12 bases between the two germline ends. The CDR3 extends over 12 amino acids. CDR3 nucleotide sequence: TGTGCCAGCAGGCGAACAGGGTTCGAGCAGTACTTC. Translated: CASRRTGFEQYF.

This clone was counted only a few times. The gene calls are TRBV6-4 and TRBJ2-4; D is unclear. This CDR3 is 12 amino acids long. V was pared by 7 bases and J by 4 bases, with 8 bases between. Per germline, CDR1 MRHNA and CDR2 SNTAGT. The CDR3 region has the DNA TGTGCCAGCATCGCCAGTAAAAACATTCAGTACTTC. It yields the protein CASIASKNIQYF.

The chain employs TRBV6-5 and TRBJ2-7, with 11 bases that match TRBD2. V lost 7 bases, J lost 6 bases, and 8 bases stayed unmatched. CDR1 and CDR2 (germline): MNHEY, SVGAGI. The CDR3 consists of 14 residues. DNA of the CDR3: TGTGCCAGCACCCCACTAGCGGGAGATTCCGAGCAGTACTTC. Translation: CASTPLAGDSEQYF.

The chain uses TRBV29-1 and TRBJ2-1, with 9 positions matching TRBD1. The ends lost 6 bases at V and 12 bases at J; junction bases unmatched: 27. The V gene's germline CDR1 is SQVTM and CDR2 ANQGSEA. The CDR3 runs to 18 residues. The DNA of the CDR3 is TGCAGCGTCTCGGGACAGGGCGTCCTTCAGGGACAAATCTACGGGCAGTTCTTC. Protein product: CSVSGQGVLQGQIYGQFF.

This clone has only a few counts. V gene TRBV11-2 combines with J gene TRBJ2-2; 7 nucleotides align to TRBD1. The CDR3 runs to 18 residues. Germline V gene data show CDR1 as SGHAT and CDR2 as FQNNGV. The junction had 15 bases not matched to a gene; V was cut back by 3 bases and J by 5 bases. CDR3 coding DNA: TGTGCCAGCAGCTTTCCGACCAAGGGGGCTCGTTTGACCGGGGAGCTGTTTTTT. Encoded protein: CASSFPTKGARLTGELFF.

The V gene is TRBV10-3, the J gene TRBJ1-2; D call uncertain. Germline V gene data show CDR1 as ENHRY and CDR2 as SYGVKD. The CDR3 loop spans 11 amino acids. V gave up 10 bases and J gave up 8 bases, with 14 bases separating them. The CDR3 protein is CATSDVGGYTF. The CDR3, as DNA: TGTGCCACTTCCGACGTGGGCGGCTACACCTTC.

This clone was counted only a few times. This sequence joins TRBV6-5 and TRBJ1-5, with a weak D call TRBD1 (5 bases). V was pared by 2 bases and J by 4 bases, with 12 bases between. Germline CDR1 is MNHEY and CDR2 is SVGAGI. The CDR3 covers 15 residues. CDR3 sequence (DNA): TGTGCCAGCAGTTACGATGGGGCTTTAAATCAGCCCCAGCATTTT. Translated, it gives CASSYDGALNQPQHF.

This clone came up a few times. V is TRBV7-2 and J is TRBJ2-5; possible D gene TRBD2, 5 bases. This CDR3 contains 12 residues. V was trimmed by 5 bases and J by 8 bases, leaving 12 bases between them. The V gene's germline CDR1 is SGHTA and CDR2 FQGNSA. The CDR3 DNA is TGTGCCAGCAGCCCTCCTGGAGGAACCCAGTACTTC. Amino acids: CASSPPGGTQYF. Combining the CDR3 with reference TRBV7-2 and TRBJ2-5 gives the whole variable domain GAGVSQSPSNKVTEKGKDVELRCDPISGHTALYWYRQSLGQGLEFLIYFQGNSAPDKSGLPSDRFSAERTGGSVSTLTIQRTQQEDSAVYLCASSPPGGTQYFGPGTRLLVL.

This clone was counted between two and nine times. The rearrangement joins TRBV5-4 to TRBJ2-1; maybe TRBD1 (5 bases). CDR1 and CDR2 (germline): SGHNT, YYREEE (reference sequence). The CDR3 spans 14 residues. V was trimmed by 1 base and J by 3 bases, leaving 8 bases between them. The CDR3: CASSLTDSYNEQFF. CDR3 bases: TGTGCCAGCAGCTTGACAGACAGCTACAATGAGCAGTTCTTC.

CDR3 in amino acids: CAITQGLGDTGELFF. The CDR3 bases are TGTGCCATCACCCAGGGGTTAGGTGACACCGGGGAGCTGTTTTTT. This rearrangement joins TRBV10-3 to TRBJ2-2; the D gene is possibly TRBD1 (6 bases). Trimming left V 7 bases short and J 3 bases short, with 15 bases between. Looked up from germline, CDR1 is ENHRY and CDR2 is SYGVKD. The CDR3 is made up of 15 amino acids.

In this sample, this clone turned up a few times. The V and J genes are TRBV6-1 and TRBJ1-2; TRBD1 aligns across 7 bases. The CDR3 runs 15 residues. Losses at the gene ends were 3 bases for V and 2 bases for J; bases not matched to a gene: 6. Germline V gene sequence: CDR1 MNHNS, CDR2 SASEGT. This CDR3 is CASSEGDRWNYGYTF. CDR3 DNA: TGTGCCAGCAGTGAGGGGGACAGATGGAACTATGGCTACACCTTC.

This clone was counted a few times. The V and J genes are TRBV7-9 and TRBJ2-1; 7 positions agree with TRBD2. J was trimmed by 4 bases and V by 4 bases; bases with no gene match: 13. The germline gives CDR1 SEHNR, CDR2 FQNEAQ (reference sequence). This CDR3 comprises 17 residues. CDR3 sequence: CASSSNPFGRIYNEQFF. CDR3 in DNA: TGTGCCAGCAGCTCCAATCCGTTCGGGAGGATTTACAATGAGCAGTTCTTC.

A few counts support this clone. The chain couples TRBV30 to TRBJ1-2, with 10 bases that match TRBD1. Germline V CDR1 and CDR2: GTSNPN, SVGIG (reference sequence). V gave up 8 bases and J gave up 4 bases; unmatched junction bases: 7. The CDR3 has 13 amino acids. CDR3 in amino acids: CARWDRGPYGYTF. CDR3 sequence (DNA): TGTGCCCGATGGGACAGGGGACCCTATGGCTACACCTTC.

The V call is TRBV29-1, the J call TRBJ1-1, with 9 bases lining up with TRBD1. Trimming at V came to 7 bases and at J to 3 bases, leaving 6 bases not matched to a gene. Germline CDR1 SQVTM, CDR2 ANQGSEA. CDR3 size: 13 residues. The CDR3 region has the DNA TGCAGCGGAGGGGACAGGGATTACACTGAAGCTTTCTTT. This encodes CSGGDRDYTEAFF.

This clone was seen a few times. The chain couples TRBV7-2 to TRBJ1-4; 8 nucleotides line up with TRBD1. The CDR3 is made up of 13 amino acids. CDR1 is SGHTA and CDR2 is FQGNSA in the germline V gene. V was pared by 5 bases and J by 10 bases, with 6 bases of the junction left unmatched. CDR3 region: CASSPRTGLKLFF. The CDR3 region has the DNA TGTGCCAGCAGCCCTCGGACAGGGTTAAAACTGTTTTTT.